These 20 T cell receptor beta chains originate from one sample sequenced in a study of blood T cell repertoires in COVID-19. TCRdb keeps only in-frame clones here, not all; method: immunoSEQ multiplex PCR. In the table there are approximately 260,000 clones, 75% to 90% of which are singletons. Sequenced: PBMCs or T cells enriched from blood (not recorded which). All receptors derive from a woman aged 25 to 39 with acute COVID-19.

The rearrangement joins TRBV4-1 to TRBJ2-1; D gene ambiguous. V was cut by 1 base and J by 7 bases, with 20 bases left in between. CDR3 size: 17 residues. The germline V gene has CDR1 MGHRA and CDR2 YSYEKL. CDR3 DNA sequence: TGCGCCAGCAGCCAAGTAGGCCGGAACCTAGACGGGAATGAGCAGTTCTTC. Protein product: CASSQVGRNLDGNEQFF.

The chain uses TRBV4-2 and TRBJ1-1, with TRBD1 matching 10 bases. J gave up 3 bases and V 1 base, and 2 bases lay outside the gene matches. The CDR3 runs 15 residues. The germline V gene encodes CDR1 LGHNA and CDR2 YNFKEQ. The CDR3 region is CASSQVGQGYTEAFF. The CDR3 nucleotides are TGTGCCAGCAGCCAAGTGGGACAGGGGTACACTGAAGCTTTCTTT.

The CDR3 bases are TGTGCCAGCAGTGTACTAGTCTACAATGAGCAGTTCTTC. Translated: CASSVLVYNEQFF. The chain carries TRBV2 and TRBJ2-1; D is perhaps TRBD2 (5 bases). The CDR3 sequence is 13 residues long. Trimming pared 4 bases from V and 3 bases from J, leaving 7 bases between. Germline V lookup: CDR1 SNHLY, CDR2 FYNNEI. Drawing the rest from reference TRBV2 and TRBJ2-1, the complete variable domain is EPEVTQTPSHQVTQMGQEVILRCVPISNHLYFYWYRQILGQKVEFLVSFYNNEISEKSEIFDDQFSVERPDGSNFTLKIRSTKLEDSAMYFCASSVLVYNEQFFGPGTRLTVL.

The gene calls are TRBV5-1 and TRBJ1-3; D possibly corresponds to TRBD1 (6 bases). V gave up 2 bases and J gave up 6 bases, with 15 bases separating them. Germline values: CDR1 SGHRS, CDR2 YFSETQ. CDR3 length: 15 residues. CDR3 nucleotides: TGCGCCAGCAGCTTAACAGGGCGTAGTGAAAACACCATATATTTT. Its protein is CASSLTGRSENTIYF. The complete variable domain, with remaining parts taken from reference TRBV5-1 and TRBJ1-3, reads KAGVTQTPRYLIKTRGQQVTLSCSPISGHRSVSWYQQTPGQGLQFLFEYFSETQRNKGNFPGRFSGRQFSNSRSEMNVSTLELGDSALYLCASSLTGRSENTIYFGEGSWLTVV.

This clone has only a few counts. The chain is built from TRBV10-3 and TRBJ1-1, with TRBD1 matching 7 bases. CDR1 and CDR2 from the germline V gene are ENHRY and SYGVKD. Germline trimming cut 4 bases from V and 1 base from J; bases unmatched to any gene: 0. The CDR3 contains 13 residues. CDR3 in DNA: TGTGCCATCAGTGGGACAGGGAACACTGAAGCTTTCTTT. Protein sequence: CAISGTGNTEAFF.

This rearrangement joins TRBV7-6 to TRBJ1-1; 7 positions match TRBD1. The CDR3 has 16 amino acids. The junction had 8 bases not matched to a gene; V was cut back by 4 bases and J by 0 bases. Germline V lookup: CDR1 SGHVS, CDR2 FNYEAQ. The CDR3 nucleotides read TGTGCCAGCAGCTCCCGGACAGGAGGAATGAACACTGAAGCTTTCTTT. Its translation: CASSSRTGGMNTEAFF.

CDR3 protein: CASSLAASGELFF. The CDR3 coding sequence is TGTGCCAGCAGCTTAGCAGCCTCCGGGGAGCTGTTTTTT. The chain links TRBV7-2 to TRBJ2-2; D ambiguous. The length of the CDR3 is 13 residues. In germline, CDR1 is SGHTA, CDR2 FQGNSA. The V and J ends lost 0 bases and 6 bases respectively, with 5 bases between them.

This clone appeared a single time. The rearrangement joins TRBV14 to TRBJ2-7; 7 bases fit TRBD1. Trimming took 0 bases from V and 7 from J; bases not matched to a gene: 9. This CDR3 comprises 15 residues. From germline, CDR1 is SGHDN and CDR2 FVKESK. This CDR3 is CASSQERTGSWEQYF. The CDR3 DNA follows: TGTGCCAGCAGCCAAGAGCGGACAGGAAGTTGGGAGCAGTACTTC.

The CDR3: CASRKTSGSYEQYF. The CDR3 DNA reads TGCGCCAGCAGGAAAACTAGCGGGAGCTACGAGCAGTACTTC. The genes are TRBV5-1 and TRBJ2-7; 11 bases align to TRBD2. CDR1 and CDR2 from the germline V gene are SGHRS and YFSETQ. This CDR3 is 14 amino acids long. The V gene end was trimmed by 5 bases and the J gene end by 3 bases; junction bases not matched to a gene: 4. Based on the CDR3 plus reference TRBV5-1 and TRBJ2-7, the full variable domain is KAGVTQTPRYLIKTRGQQVTLSCSPISGHRSVSWYQQTPGQGLQFLFEYFSETQRNKGNFPGRFSGRQFSNSRSEMNVSTLELGDSALYLCASRKTSGSYEQYFGPGTRLTVT.

The chain has TRBV29-1 and TRBJ1-1; TRBD1 is a possible D gene (5 bases). Trimming shortened V by 5 bases and J by 1 base, and 17 bases separated the two germline ends. The CDR3 consists of 15 residues. Germline-derived CDR1 and CDR2 are SQVTM and ANQGSEA. CDR3 in DNA: TGCAGCGTTCGCCACCCGCAAAGGGGGAACACTGAAGCTTTCTTT. This translates into CSVRHPQRGNTEAFF. Variable domain in full (rest from reference TRBV29-1 and TRBJ1-1): SAVISQKPSRDICQRGTSLTIQCQVDSQVTMMFWYRQQPGQSLTLIATANQGSEATYESGFVIDKFPISRPNLTFSTLTVSNMSPEDSSIYLCSVRHPQRGNTEAFFGQGTRLTVV.

The chain has TRBV28 and TRBJ2-1; TRBD2 agrees at 9 bases. V lost 3 bases and J lost 13; bases outside the gene matches: 4. The CDR3 consists of 12 residues. The germline CDR1 and CDR2 sequences are MDHEN and SYDVKM. CDR3 protein: CASSLAGGLQFF. CDR3 nucleotide sequence: TGTGCCAGCAGTTTGGCGGGAGGGTTACAGTTCTTC.

The chain is built from TRBV27 and TRBJ2-1, with D maybe TRBD1 (5 bases). V lost 5 bases, J lost 7 bases, and 21 bases lay in between. CDR3 length equals 16 residues. Germline V gene sequence: CDR1 MNHEY, CDR2 SMNVEV (reference sequence). The CDR3 region has the DNA TGTGCCAGCAGTGAAATTTCTATGACAGTCCAAAATGAGCAGTTCTTC. Its protein product is CASSEISMTVQNEQFF.

The chain recombines TRBV10-3 with TRBJ2-7; 10 nucleotides line up with TRBD2. The CDR3 totals 15 residues. Germline V gene lookup returns CDR1 ENHRY and CDR2 SYGVKD. V trimming: 4 bases; J trimming: 3 bases; junction bases outside the gene matches: 6. In DNA, the CDR3 is TGTGCCATCAGTGGGACTAGCGGTCCCCTCTACGAGCAGTACTTC. Its translation is CAISGTSGPLYEQYF.

The chain has TRBV13 and TRBJ2-6; no reliable D call. V lost 1 base to trimming and J lost 0 bases, with 4 bases between them. The germline gives CDR1 PRHDT, CDR2 FYEKMQ (reference sequence). The CDR3 sequence is 15 residues long. CDR3 sequence reads: CASSLASSGANVLTF. CDR3 bases: TGTGCCAGCAGCTTAGCCAGCTCTGGGGCCAACGTCCTGACTTTC.

The sample holds one count of this clone. The V call is TRBV7-2, the J call TRBJ2-3; D gene uncertain. Trimming took off 1 base at V and 4 bases at J, with 12 bases between the two ends. The CDR3 covers 15 residues. The germline V gene has CDR1 SGHTA and CDR2 FQGNSA. The CDR3 DNA follows: TGTGCCAGCAGCTTAGGAGGAAGGATTTCAGATACGCAGTATTTT. Amino acid sequence: CASSLGGRISDTQYF.

The chain's CDR3 is CASTPRQGGSEQYF. DNA for the CDR3: TGTGCCAGCACGCCGCGACAGGGGGGGAGCGAGCAGTACTTC. The V call is TRBV7-8, the J call TRBJ2-7; 9 nucleotides line up with TRBD1. Trimming took 7 bases from V and 6 from J; bases not matched to a gene: 10. In germline, CDR1 is SGHVS, CDR2 FQNEAQ. CDR3 length equals 14 residues.

The V call is TRBV18, the J call TRBJ1-1, with a weak D call TRBD1 (5 bases). The CDR3 spans 16 residues. Germline loops: CDR1 KGHSH, CDR2 LQKENI. V was trimmed by 0 bases and J by 1 base, leaving 12 bases between them. CDR3 sequence (DNA): TGTGCCAGCTCACCACCAGGGGTACGAGGGAACACTGAAGCTTTCTTT. This translates into CASSPPGVRGNTEAFF.

This clone has only one observation. The chain couples TRBV10-2 to TRBJ1-1; D ambiguous. V lost 3 bases and J lost 0, with 5 bases in between. Germline-derived CDR1 and CDR2 are WSHSY and SAAADI. The CDR3 loop spans 13 amino acids. CDR3 loop: CASSEAVNTEAFF. The CDR3 bases are TGCGCCAGCAGTGAAGCCGTGAACACTGAAGCTTTCTTT.

The V call is TRBV7-8, the J call TRBJ1-6; D is ambiguous. Between the trimmed V and J ends, which lost 5 bases and 0 bases, there was a span of 8 bases. The germline CDR1 and CDR2 sequences are SGHVS and FQNEAQ. This CDR3 spans 15 amino acids. This CDR3 reads CASSAPSSYNSPLHF. The CDR3 nucleotides read TGTGCCAGCAGCGCTCCGAGCTCCTATAATTCACCCCTCCACTTT.

The chain has TRBV30 and TRBJ1-2, with D maybe TRBD1 (5 bases). V was cut by 5 bases and J by 6 bases, with 16 bases left in between. CDR3 length equals 13 residues. Germline CDR1 GTSNPN, CDR2 SVGIG (reference sequence). CDR3 in DNA: TGTGCCTGGGGTACGGGGGGGGGAGATGGCTACACCTTC. This sequence encodes CAWGTGGGDGYTF.